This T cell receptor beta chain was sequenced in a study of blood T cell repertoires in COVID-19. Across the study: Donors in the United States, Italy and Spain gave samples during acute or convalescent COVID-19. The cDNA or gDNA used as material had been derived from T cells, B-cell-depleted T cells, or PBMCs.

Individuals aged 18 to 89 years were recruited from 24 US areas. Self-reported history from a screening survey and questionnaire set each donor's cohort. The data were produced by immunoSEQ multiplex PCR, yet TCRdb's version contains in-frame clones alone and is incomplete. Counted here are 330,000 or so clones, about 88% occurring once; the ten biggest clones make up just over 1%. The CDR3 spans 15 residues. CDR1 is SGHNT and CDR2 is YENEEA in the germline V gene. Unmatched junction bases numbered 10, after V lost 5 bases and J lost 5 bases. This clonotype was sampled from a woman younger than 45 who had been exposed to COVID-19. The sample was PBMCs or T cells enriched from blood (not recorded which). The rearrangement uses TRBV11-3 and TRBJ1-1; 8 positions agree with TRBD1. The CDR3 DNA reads TGTGCCAGCAGCCCAAGGACAGGGTGGGAGACTGAAGCTTTCTTT. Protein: CASSPRTGWETEAFF.